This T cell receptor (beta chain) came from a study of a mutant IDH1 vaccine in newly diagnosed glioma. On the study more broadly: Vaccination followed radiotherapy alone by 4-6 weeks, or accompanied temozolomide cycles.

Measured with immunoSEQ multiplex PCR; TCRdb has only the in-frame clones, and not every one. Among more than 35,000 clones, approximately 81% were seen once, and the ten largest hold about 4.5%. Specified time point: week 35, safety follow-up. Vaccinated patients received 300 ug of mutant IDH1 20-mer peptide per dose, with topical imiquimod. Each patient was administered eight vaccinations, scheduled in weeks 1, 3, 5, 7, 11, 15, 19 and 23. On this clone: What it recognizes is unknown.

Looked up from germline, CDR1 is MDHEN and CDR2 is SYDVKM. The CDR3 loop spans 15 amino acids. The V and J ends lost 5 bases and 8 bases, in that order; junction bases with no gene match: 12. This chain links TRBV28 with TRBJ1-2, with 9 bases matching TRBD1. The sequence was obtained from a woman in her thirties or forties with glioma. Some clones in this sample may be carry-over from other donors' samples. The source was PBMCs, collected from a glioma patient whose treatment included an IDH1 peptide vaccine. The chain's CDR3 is CASSLFIGQGRGYTF. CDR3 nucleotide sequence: TGTGCCAGCAGTCTGTTTATAGGACAGGGGAGAGGCTACACCTTC.